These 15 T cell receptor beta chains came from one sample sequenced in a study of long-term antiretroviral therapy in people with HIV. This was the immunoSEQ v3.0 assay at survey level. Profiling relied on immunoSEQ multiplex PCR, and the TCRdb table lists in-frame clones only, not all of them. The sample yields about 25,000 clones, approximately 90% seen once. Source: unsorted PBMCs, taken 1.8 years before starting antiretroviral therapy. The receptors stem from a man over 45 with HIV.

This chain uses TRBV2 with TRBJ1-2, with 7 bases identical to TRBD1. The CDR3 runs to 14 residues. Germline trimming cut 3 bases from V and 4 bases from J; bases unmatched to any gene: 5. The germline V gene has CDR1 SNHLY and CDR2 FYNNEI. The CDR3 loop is CASSESTGPYGYTF. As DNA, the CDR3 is TGTGCCAGCAGTGAGTCGACAGGGCCCTATGGCTACACCTTC.

Written as DNA, the CDR3 is TGTGCCATCCAATCCGGGACAGCCCAAGAGACCCAGTACTTC. This codes for CAIQSGTAQETQYF. V gene TRBV10-3 combines with J gene TRBJ2-5, with TRBD1 matching 7 bases. The CDR3 contains 14 residues. Trimming removed 8 bases from V and 1 base from J; junction bases left unmatched: 7. CDR1 and CDR2 from the germline V gene are ENHRY and SYGVKD.

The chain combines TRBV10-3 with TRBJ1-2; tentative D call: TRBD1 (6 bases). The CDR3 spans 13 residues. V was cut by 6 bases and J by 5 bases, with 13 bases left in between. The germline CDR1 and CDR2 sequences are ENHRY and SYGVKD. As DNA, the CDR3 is TGTGCCATCAGCGTTCGGGACACATATGGCTACACCTTC. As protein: CAISVRDTYGYTF.

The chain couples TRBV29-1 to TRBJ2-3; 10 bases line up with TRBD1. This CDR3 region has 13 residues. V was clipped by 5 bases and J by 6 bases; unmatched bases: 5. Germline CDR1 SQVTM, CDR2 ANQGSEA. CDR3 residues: CSVTGQGPDTQYF. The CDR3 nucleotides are TGCAGCGTTACGGGACAGGGGCCCGATACGCAGTATTTT.

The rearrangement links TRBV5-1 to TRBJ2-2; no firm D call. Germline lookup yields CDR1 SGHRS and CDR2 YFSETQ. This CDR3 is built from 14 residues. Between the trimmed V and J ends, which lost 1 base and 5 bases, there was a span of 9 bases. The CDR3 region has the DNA TGCGCCAGCAGCTTGCTCTCAGATACCGGGGAGCTGTTTTTT. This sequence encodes CASSLLSDTGELFF.

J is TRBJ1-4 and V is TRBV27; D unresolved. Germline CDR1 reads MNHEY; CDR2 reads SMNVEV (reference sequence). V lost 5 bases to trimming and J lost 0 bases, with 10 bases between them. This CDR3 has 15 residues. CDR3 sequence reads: CASSKISATNEKLFF. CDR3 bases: TGTGCCAGCAGTAAAATTTCTGCAACTAATGAAAAACTGTTTTTT.

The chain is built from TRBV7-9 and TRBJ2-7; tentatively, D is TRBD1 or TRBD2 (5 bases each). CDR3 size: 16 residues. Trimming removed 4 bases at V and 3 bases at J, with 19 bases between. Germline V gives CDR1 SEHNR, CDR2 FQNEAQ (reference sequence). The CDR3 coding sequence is TGTGCCAGCAGCTCCGAGATGGCAGGGACCAGCTACGAGCAGTACTTC. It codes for CASSSEMAGTSYEQYF. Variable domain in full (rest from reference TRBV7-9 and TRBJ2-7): DTGVSQNPRHKITKRGQNVTFRCDPISEHNRLYWYRQTLGQGPEFLTYFQNEAQLEKSRLLSDRFSAERPKGSFSTLEIQRTEQGDSAMYLCASSSEMAGTSYEQYFGPGTRLTVT.

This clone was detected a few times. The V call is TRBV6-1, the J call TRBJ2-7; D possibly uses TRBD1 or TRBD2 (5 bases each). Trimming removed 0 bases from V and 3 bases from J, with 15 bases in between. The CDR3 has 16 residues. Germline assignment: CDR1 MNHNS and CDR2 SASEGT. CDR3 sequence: CASSEAGTGLNYEQYF. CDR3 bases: TGTGCCAGCAGTGAAGCCGGGACGGGCTTAAACTACGAGCAGTACTTC.

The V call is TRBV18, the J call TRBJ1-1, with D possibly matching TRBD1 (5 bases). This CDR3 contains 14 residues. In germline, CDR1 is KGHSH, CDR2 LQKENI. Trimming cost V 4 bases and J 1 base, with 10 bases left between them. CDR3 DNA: TGTGCCAGCTCACTCTCCACAGGGAACACTGAAGCTTTCTTT. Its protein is CASSLSTGNTEAFF.

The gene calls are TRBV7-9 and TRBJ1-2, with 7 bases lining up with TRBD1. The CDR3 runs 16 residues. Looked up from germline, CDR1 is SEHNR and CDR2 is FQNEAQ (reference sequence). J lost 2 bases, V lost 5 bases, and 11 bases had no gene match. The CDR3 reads CASSGTVGGGNYGYTF. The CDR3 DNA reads TGTGCCAGCAGCGGGACAGTAGGGGGGGGCAACTATGGCTACACCTTC.

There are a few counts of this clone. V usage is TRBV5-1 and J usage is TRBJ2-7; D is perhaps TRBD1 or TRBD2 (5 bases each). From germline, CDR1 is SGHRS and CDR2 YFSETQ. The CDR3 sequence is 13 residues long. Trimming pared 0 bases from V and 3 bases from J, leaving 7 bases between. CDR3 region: CASSLGDGYEQYF. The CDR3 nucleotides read TGCGCCAGCAGCTTGGGGGACGGCTACGAGCAGTACTTC.

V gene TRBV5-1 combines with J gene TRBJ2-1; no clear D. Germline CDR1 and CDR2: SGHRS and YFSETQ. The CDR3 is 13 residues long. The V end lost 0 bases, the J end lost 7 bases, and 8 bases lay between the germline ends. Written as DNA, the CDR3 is TGCGCCAGCAGCTTGGCCCAGCGAAATGAGCAGTTCTTC. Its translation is CASSLAQRNEQFF.

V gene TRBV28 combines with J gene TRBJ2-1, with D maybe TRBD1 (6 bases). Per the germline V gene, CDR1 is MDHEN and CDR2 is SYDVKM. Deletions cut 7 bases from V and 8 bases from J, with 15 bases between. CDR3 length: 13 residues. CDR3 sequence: CASTDTGFHEQFF. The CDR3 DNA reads TGTGCCAGCACGGACACAGGGTTTCATGAGCAGTTCTTC.

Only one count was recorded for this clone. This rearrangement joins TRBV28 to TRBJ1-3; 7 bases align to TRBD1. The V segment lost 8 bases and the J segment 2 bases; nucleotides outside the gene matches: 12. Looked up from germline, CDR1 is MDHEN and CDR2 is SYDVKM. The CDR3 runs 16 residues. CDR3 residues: CASGLPPGTAGNTIYF. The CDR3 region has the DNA TGTGCCAGCGGATTGCCCCCCGGGACAGCTGGAAACACCATATATTTT.

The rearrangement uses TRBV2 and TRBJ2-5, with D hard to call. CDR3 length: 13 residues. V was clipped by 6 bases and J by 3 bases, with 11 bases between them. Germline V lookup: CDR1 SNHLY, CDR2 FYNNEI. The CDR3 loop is CASRRNIEETQYF. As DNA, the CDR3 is TGTGCCAGCAGGCGCAATATAGAAGAGACCCAGTACTTC.